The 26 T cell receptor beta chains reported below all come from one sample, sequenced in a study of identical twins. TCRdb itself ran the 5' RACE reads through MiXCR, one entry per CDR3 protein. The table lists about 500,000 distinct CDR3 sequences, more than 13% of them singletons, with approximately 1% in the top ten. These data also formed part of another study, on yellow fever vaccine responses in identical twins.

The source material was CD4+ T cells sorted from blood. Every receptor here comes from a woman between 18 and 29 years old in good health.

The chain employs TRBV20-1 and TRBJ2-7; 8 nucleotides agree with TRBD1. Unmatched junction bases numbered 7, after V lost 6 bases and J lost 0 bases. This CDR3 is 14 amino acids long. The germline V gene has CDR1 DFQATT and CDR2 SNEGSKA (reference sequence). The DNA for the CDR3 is TGCAGTGCCCTAGGGACAGGAAACTCCTACGAGCAGTACTTC. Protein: CSALGTGNSYEQYF.

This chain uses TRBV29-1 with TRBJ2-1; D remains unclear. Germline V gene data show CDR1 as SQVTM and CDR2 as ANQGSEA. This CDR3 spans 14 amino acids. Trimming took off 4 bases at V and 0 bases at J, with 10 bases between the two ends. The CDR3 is CSVVDRSSYNEQFF. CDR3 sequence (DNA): TGCAGCGTTGTAGACCGATCCTCCTACAATGAGCAGTTCTTC.

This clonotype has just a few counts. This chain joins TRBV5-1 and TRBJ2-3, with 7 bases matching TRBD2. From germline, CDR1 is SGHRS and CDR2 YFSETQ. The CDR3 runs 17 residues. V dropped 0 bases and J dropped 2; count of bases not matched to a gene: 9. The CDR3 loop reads CASSLATGRGNTDTQYF. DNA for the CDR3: TGCGCCAGCAGCTTGGCCACGGGGCGGGGGAACACAGATACGCAGTATTTT.

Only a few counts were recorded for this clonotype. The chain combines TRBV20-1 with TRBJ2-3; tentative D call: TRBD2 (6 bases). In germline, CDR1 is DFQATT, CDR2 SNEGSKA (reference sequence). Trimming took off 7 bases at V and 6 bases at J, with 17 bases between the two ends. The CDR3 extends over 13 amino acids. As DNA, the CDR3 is TGCAGTGTCGGGACTCCCGAAACCGATACGCAGTATTTT. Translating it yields CSVGTPETDTQYF.

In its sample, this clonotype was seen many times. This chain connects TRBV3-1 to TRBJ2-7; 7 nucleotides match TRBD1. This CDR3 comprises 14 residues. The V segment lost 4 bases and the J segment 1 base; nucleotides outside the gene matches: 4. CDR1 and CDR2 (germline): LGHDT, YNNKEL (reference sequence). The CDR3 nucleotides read TGTGCCAGCAGCCCCCGGACAGGATCCTACGAGCAGTACTTC. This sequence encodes CASSPRTGSYEQYF.

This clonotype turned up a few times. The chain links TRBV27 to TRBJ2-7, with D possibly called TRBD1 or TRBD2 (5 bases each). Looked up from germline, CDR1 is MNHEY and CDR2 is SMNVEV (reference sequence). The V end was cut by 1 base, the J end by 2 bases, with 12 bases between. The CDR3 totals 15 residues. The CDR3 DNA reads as TGTGCCAGCAGTTTATGGGGGAGTAATCCCTACGAGCAGTACTTC. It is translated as CASSLWGSNPYEQYF.

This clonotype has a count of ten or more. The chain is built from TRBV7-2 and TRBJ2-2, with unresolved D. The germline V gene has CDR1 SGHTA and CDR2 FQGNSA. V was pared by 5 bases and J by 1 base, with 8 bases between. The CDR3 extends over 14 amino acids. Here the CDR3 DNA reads TGTGCCAGCAGCCTCCGACAGAACACCGGGGAGCTGTTTTTT. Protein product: CASSLRQNTGELFF.

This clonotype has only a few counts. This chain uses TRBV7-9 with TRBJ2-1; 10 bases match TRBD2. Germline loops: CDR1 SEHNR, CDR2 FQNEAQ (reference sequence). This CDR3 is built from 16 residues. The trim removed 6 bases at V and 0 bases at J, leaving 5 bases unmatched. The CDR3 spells CASRRIAGGSYNEQFF. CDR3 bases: TGTGCCAGCAGACGAATAGCGGGGGGCTCCTACAATGAGCAGTTCTTC.

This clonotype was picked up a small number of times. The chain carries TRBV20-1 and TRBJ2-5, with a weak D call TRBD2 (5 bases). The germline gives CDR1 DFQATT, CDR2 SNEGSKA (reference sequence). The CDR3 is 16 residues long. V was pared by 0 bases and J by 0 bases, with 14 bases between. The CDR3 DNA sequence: TGCAGTGCTAGAGACCATAGGGCGGGTAACCAAGAGACCCAGTACTTC. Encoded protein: CSARDHRAGNQETQYF.

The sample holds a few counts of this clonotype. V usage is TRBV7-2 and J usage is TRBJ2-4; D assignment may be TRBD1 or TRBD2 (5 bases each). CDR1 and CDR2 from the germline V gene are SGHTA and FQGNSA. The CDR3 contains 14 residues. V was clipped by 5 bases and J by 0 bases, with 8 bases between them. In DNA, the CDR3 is TGTGCCAGCAGCCAGGGAGCAGCCAAAAACATTCAGTACTTC. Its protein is CASSQGAAKNIQYF.

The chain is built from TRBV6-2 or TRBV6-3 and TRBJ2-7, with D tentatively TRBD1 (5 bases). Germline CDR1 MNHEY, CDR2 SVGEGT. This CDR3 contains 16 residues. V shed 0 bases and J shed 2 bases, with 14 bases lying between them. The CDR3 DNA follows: TGTGCCAGCAGTTACTCGATCCCAGGGTACACCTACGAGCAGTACTTC. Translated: CASSYSIPGYTYEQYF.

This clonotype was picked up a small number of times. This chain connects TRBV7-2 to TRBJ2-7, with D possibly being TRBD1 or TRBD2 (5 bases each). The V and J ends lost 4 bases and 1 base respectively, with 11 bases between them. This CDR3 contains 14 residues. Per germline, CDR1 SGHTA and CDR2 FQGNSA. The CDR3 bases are TGTGCCAGCAGCTCTGCGAGGGGATCCTACGAGCAGTACTTC. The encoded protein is CASSSARGSYEQYF.

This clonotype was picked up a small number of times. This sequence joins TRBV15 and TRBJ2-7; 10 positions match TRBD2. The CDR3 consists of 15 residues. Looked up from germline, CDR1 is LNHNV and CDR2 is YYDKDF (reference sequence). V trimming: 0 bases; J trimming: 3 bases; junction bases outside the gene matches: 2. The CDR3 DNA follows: TGTGCCACCAGCAGAGATGCTAGCGGGAGCTACGAGCAGTACTTC. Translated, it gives CATSRDASGSYEQYF.

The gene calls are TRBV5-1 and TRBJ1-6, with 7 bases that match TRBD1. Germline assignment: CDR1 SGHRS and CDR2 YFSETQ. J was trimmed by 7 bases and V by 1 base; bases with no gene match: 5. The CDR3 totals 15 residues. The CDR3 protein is CASSLSRDRNSPLHF. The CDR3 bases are TGCGCCAGCAGCTTGTCCCGGGACAGAAATTCACCCCTCCACTTT.

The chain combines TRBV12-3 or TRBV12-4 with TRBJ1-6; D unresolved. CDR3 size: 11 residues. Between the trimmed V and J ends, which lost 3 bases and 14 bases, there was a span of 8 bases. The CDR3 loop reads CASSFGVALHF. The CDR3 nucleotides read TGTGCCAGCAGTTTCGGGGTTGCCCTCCACTTT.

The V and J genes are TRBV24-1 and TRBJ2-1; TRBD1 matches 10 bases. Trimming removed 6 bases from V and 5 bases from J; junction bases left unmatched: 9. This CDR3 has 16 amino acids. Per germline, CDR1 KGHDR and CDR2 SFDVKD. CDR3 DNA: TGTGCCACCAGTCAACGGACAGGGGGGGATGACAATGAGCAGTTCTTC. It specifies CATSQRTGGDDNEQFF.

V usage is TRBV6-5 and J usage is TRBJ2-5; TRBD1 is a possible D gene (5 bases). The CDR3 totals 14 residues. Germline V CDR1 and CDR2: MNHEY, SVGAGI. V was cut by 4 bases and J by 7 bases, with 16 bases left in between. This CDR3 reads CASSSWGPAGTQYF. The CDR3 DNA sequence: TGTGCCAGCAGTTCATGGGGCCCTGCCGGGACCCAGTACTTC.

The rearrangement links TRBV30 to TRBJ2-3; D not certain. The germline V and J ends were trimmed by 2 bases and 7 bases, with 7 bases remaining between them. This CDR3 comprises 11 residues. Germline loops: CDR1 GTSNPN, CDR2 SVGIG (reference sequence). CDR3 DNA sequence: TGTGCCTGGAGTTCGTCGCATACGCAGTATTTT. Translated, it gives CAWSSSHTQYF.

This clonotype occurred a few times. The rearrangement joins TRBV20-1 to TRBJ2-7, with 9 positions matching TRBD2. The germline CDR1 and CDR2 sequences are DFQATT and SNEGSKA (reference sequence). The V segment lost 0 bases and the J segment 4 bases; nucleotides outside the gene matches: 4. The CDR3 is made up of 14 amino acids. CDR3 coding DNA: TGCAGTGCTAGAGATATTGCGGGAGGGTACGAGCAGTACTTC. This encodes CSARDIAGGYEQYF.

The DNA for the CDR3 is TGTGCCAGCAGGTTCCGGACTAGCGGAAAAGAGACCCAGTACTTC. This encodes CASRFRTSGKETQYF. The chain employs TRBV2 and TRBJ2-5; 10 bases are a match to TRBD2. Looked up from germline, CDR1 is SNHLY and CDR2 is FYNNEI. CDR3 length: 15 residues. Trimming took 6 bases from V and 3 from J; bases not matched to a gene: 7.

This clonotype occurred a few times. Here the CDR3 reads CASSPRSGGQGGELFF. The CDR3 DNA reads TGTGCCAGCAGCCCCCGATCTGGGGGGCAAGGCGGGGAGCTGTTTTTT. V usage is TRBV25-1 and J usage is TRBJ2-2; D possibly matches TRBD1 or TRBD2 (6 bases each). The CDR3 totals 16 residues. Trimming pared 6 bases from V and 7 bases from J, leaving 21 bases between. CDR1 is MGHDK and CDR2 is SYGVNS in the germline V gene.

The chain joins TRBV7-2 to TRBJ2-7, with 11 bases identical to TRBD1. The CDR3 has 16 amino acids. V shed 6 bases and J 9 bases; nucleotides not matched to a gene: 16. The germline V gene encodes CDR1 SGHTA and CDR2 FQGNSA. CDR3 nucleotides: TGTGCCAGCAGACAACCCTACGGACAGGGGGCAGTAGGGCAGTACTTC. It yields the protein CASRQPYGQGAVGQYF.

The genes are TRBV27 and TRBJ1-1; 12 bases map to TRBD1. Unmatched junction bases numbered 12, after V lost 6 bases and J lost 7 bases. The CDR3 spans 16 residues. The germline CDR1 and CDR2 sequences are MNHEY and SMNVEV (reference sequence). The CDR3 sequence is CASRGRGGQGAFEAFF. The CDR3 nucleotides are TGTGCCAGCAGGGGAAGGGGGGGACAGGGGGCGTTTGAAGCTTTCTTT.

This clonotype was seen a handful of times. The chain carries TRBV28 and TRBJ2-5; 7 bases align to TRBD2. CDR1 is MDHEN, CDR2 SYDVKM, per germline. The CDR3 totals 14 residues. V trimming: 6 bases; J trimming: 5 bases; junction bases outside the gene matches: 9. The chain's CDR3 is CASSRGLVGETQYF. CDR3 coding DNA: TGTGCCAGCAGCCGTGGACTAGTGGGTGAGACCCAGTACTTC.

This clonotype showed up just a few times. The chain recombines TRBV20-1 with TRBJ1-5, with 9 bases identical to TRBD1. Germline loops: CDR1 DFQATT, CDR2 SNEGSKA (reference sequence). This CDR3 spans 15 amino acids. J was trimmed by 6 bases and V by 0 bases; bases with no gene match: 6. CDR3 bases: TGCAGTGCTAGAGATTACAGGGGGCGTACTCAGCCCCAGCATTTT. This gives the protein CSARDYRGRTQPQHF.

The CDR3 here is CASSNSGELFF. CDR3 DNA: TGTGCCAGCAGTAATTCCGGGGAGCTGTTTTTT. The chain employs TRBV12-3 or TRBV12-4 and TRBJ2-2, with D unclear. This CDR3 spans 11 amino acids. With 5 bases removed from V and 6 bases from J, the gap between germline ends came to 4 bases.